These 5 T cell receptor beta chains were all obtained from the same sample, sequenced in a study of T cells in Graves' hyperthyroidism and ophthalmopathy (dated by TCRdb to the late 2010s). Library method: multiplex PCR. The listed sequencing device is Illumina HiSeq 2000. Amplification of TCR beta CDR3 regions was carried out from RNA transcripts. For the first round of RT-PCR on the TCR CDR3, the HTBI primer set was used together with the Qiagen OneStep RT-PCR kit. TCRdb redid the processing of the public reads, applying fastp at Q25 and MiXCR, and retained in-frame beta chains. Identical CDR3 protein sequences are pooled into one entry, listed with their most common genes and DNA. The sample yields about 700,000 distinct CDR3 sequences; 14% were counted once. Of the sample, roughly a tenth falls within the top ten clones. Material for sequencing was blood. Receptor source: a young woman with Graves' hyperthyroidism.

This clonotype appeared a few times. The rearrangement uses TRBV19 and TRBJ2-7; 9 bases are shared with TRBD1. Germline CDR1 is LNHDA and CDR2 is SQIVND (reference sequence). This CDR3 has 15 residues. V gave up 6 bases and J gave up 5 bases; unmatched junction bases: 11. The CDR3: CASRRDGTGLNEQYF. The CDR3 DNA reads TGTGCCAGTAGGCGAGACGGGACAGGGTTAAACGAGCAGTACTTC.

Many counts were recorded for this clonotype. The V call is TRBV3-1, the J call TRBJ1-2, with D possibly matching TRBD1 (6 bases). Between the trimmed V and J ends, which lost 4 bases and 1 base, there was a span of 7 bases. Germline V gene data show CDR1 as LGHDT and CDR2 as YNNKEL (reference sequence). The CDR3 is 13 residues long. CDR3 DNA: TGTGCCAGCAGCCGGGACAATAACTATGGCTACACCTTC. This gives the protein CASSRDNNYGYTF.

This clonotype was picked up many times. The CDR3 is CASSSEERAGGETQYF. The CDR3 DNA sequence: TGTGCCAGCAGTTCTGAAGAACGAGCGGGAGGAGAGACCCAGTACTTC. This chain connects TRBV28 to TRBJ2-5, with TRBD2 identical over 9 bases. The germline CDR1 and CDR2 sequences are MDHEN and SYDVKM. The CDR3 runs 16 residues. Unmatched junction bases numbered 10, after V lost 4 bases and J lost 4 bases.

The chain couples TRBV11-2 to TRBJ2-7; a possible D gene is TRBD1 (6 bases). The CDR3 sequence is 11 residues long. Deletions cut 5 bases from V and 7 bases from J, with 9 bases between. The germline V gene encodes CDR1 SGHAT and CDR2 FQNNGV. The CDR3 is CASSGGLEQYF. In nucleotides, the CDR3 is TGTGCCAGCAGCGGGGGCCTAGAGCAGTACTTC.

V and J are TRBV6-1 and TRBJ2-1, with D perhaps matching TRBD1 or TRBD2 (6 bases each). CDR3 length: 13 amino acids. The germline V gene has CDR1 MNHNS and CDR2 SASEGT. V gave up 7 bases and J gave up 5 bases, with 12 bases separating them. DNA for the CDR3: TGTGCCAGCACCACGGGGGCCAACAATGAGCAGTTCTTC. Protein sequence: CASTTGANNEQFF.